These T cell receptor beta chains were read from a single sample in a study of blood T cell repertoires in COVID-19. This table comes from immunoSEQ multiplex PCR, and its TCRdb copy is limited to in-frame clones, with some not included. The sample contains 93,000 or so clones, 87% of which appear only once. The specimen sequenced was peripheral blood. Receptor source: a man aged 45-65 years in a cohort sampled during active COVID-19. Each CDR3 is given without its conserved first and last residue. Fields, in order: V gene, clone size, J gene, CDR3 protein. Clone sizes are given selectively: once, few, many, or a class where the clone is expanded.

V: TRBV5-1
size: once
J: TRBJ2-7
CDR3: ASSDGTGSYEQY

V: TRBV11-3
size: once
J: TRBJ1-1
CDR3: ASSSRTGTGPLNTEAF

V: TRBV2
size: once
J: TRBJ1-2
CDR3: ASREARNEGYT

V: TRBV7-8
size: -
J: TRBJ1-6
CDR3: ASSLVGEDSPLH

V: TRBV5-1
size: -
J: TRBJ2-3
CDR3: ASSLETGERDTQY

V: TRBV9
size: -
J: TRBJ1-6
CDR3: ASRQGVSNSPLH

V: TRBV4-2
size: -
J: TRBJ2-3
CDR3: ASSERAGGDVDTQY

V: TRBV5-8
size: -
J: TRBJ1-1
CDR3: ASSPVGRDTEAF

V: TRBV7-9
size: -
J: TRBJ2-1
CDR3: ASSLAGTYNEQF

V: TRBV7-8
size: -
J: TRBJ1-5
CDR3: ASSLALRQGSQPQH

V: TRBV28
size: few
J: TRBJ2-7
CDR3: ASIPQEGRYEQY

V: TRBV27
size: -
J: TRBJ1-6
CDR3: ASSLWPGQGASSYNSPLH

V: TRBV18
size: -
J: TRBJ2-3
CDR3: ASSPERDTQY

V: TRBV24-1
size: few
J: TRBJ2-3
CDR3: ATSDGGKGTQY

V: TRBV28
size: -
J: TRBJ1-5
CDR3: ASESGQGINQPQH

V: TRBV7-8
size: -
J: TRBJ1-1
CDR3: ASSLVTGPKNTEAF

V: TRBV6-5
size: once
J: TRBJ2-2
CDR3: ASKRTVGTGELF

V: TRBV6-5
size: -
J: TRBJ2-1
CDR3: ASSSPTSGAHI

V: TRBV13
size: -
J: TRBJ2-7
CDR3: ASRPRGQGIYEQY

V: TRBV9
size: -
J: TRBJ1-4
CDR3: ASSVGQATNEKLF

V: TRBV6-2/TRBV6-3
size: -
J: TRBJ2-1
CDR3: ASSYSAGSPEQF

V: TRBV19
size: -
J: TRBJ1-3
CDR3: ASSAIRNTIY

V: TRBV2
size: -
J: TRBJ1-5
CDR3: ASSEARQPQH

V: TRBV14
size: -
J: TRBJ1-6
CDR3: ASSVQGWDSPLH

V: TRBV3-1/TRBV3-2
size: -
J: TRBJ2-5
CDR3: ASSQDNAAETQY

V: TRBV6-5
size: -
J: TRBJ2-1
CDR3: ASREREQIYNEQF

V: TRBV6-2/TRBV6-3
size: -
J: TRBJ2-5
CDR3: ASSFPLAGRETQY

V: TRBV5-1
size: -
J: TRBJ2-3
CDR3: ASSLGQGRDTQY

V: TRBV6-1
size: -
J: TRBJ2-3
CDR3: ASSEKGRGNTQY

V: TRBV5-1
size: -
J: TRBJ2-1
CDR3: ASSATELAGGSEQF

V: TRBV20-1
size: -
J: TRBJ2-7
CDR3: RRKCLEY

V: TRBV5-1
size: -
J: TRBJ1-1
CDR3: ASSLRPGEGAEAF

V: TRBV2
size: -
J: TRBJ1-1
CDR3: ASRVGQLTEAF

V: TRBV6-6
size: -
J: TRBJ1-5
CDR3: ASSRQGASNQPQH

V: TRBV5-1
size: -
J: TRBJ1-1
CDR3: ASKGPMNTEAF

V: TRBV7-8
size: -
J: TRBJ1-5
CDR3: ASSLQDRGGQPQH

V: TRBV6-1
size: -
J: TRBJ2-7
CDR3: ASSEYGTGSYEQY

V: TRBV5-1
size: few
J: TRBJ2-7
CDR3: ASSLEGQGNEQY